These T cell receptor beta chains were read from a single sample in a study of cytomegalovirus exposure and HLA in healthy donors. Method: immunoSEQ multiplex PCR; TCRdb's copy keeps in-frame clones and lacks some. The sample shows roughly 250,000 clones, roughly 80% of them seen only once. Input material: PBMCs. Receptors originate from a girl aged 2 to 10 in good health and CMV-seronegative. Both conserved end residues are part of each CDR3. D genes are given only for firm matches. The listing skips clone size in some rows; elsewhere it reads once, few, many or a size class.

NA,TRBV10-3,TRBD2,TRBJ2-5,TGTGCCATCAGTGAGTCAGGGGGACTACTTGGAGCGGGAGGTCCCGAGACCCAGTACTTC,CAISESGGLLGAGGPETQYF
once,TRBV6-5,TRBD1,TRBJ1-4,TGTGCCAGCAGGAGACAGGGTGATGAAAAACTGTTTTTT,CASRRQGDEKLFF
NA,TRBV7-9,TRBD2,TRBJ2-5,TGTGCCAGCAGCTTAGGGAGCGGGGGGGCCTGGGAGACCCAGTACTTC,CASSLGSGGAWETQYF
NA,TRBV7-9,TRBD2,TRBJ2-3,TGTGCCAGCAGCTCCGGGACTAGGGCTGGGGATACGCAGTATTTT,CASSSGTRAGDTQYF
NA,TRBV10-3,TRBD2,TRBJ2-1,TGTGCCATCAGTGTTCGGAGCGGGGAGGGCAATGAGCAGTTCTTC,CAISVRSGEGNEQFF
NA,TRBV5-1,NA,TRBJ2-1,TGCGCCAGCAGCTTGGAGATTTTAGCGCTCACATACAATGAGCAGTTCTTC,CASSLEILALTYNEQFF
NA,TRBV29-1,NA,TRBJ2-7,TGCAGCGTTGACTTTTTAGACAGGCGGCTAATCTACGAGCAGTACTTC,CSVDFLDRRLIYEQYF
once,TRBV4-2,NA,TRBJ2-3,TGTGCCAGCAGCCAACTCGGGGACTCCACAGATACGCAGTATTTT,CASSQLGDSTDTQYF
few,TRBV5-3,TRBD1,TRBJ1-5,TGTGCCAGAAGCGAGGAAGGACAGGGAAATCAGCCCCAGCATTTT,CARSEEGQGNQPQHF
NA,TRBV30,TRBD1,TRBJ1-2,TGTGCCTGGAGTGCAGGGGGCCCCTATGGCTACACCTTC,CAWSAGGPYGYTF
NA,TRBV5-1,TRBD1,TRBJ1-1,TGCGCCAGCAGCTATGGGGGGAACAGGGGAGCCTGGGTGAACACTGAAGCTTTCTTT,CASSYGGNRGAWVNTEAFF
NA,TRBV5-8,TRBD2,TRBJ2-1,TGTGCCAGCAGCTTGCTACCTAGCGGGAGTCATGAGCAGTTCTTC,CASSLLPSGSHEQFF
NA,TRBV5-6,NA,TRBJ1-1,TGTGCCAGCGGGGTGCGAGGGGGGGTATACACTGAAGCTTTCTTT,CASGVRGGVYTEAFF
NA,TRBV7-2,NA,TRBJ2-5,TGTGCCAGCAGCTTAGCGGCGACCCAGTACTTC,CASSLAATQYF
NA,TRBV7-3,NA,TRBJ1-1,TGTGCCAGCAGCTTAATAGGGGCCTTGAACACTGAAGCTTTCTTT,CASSLIGALNTEAFF
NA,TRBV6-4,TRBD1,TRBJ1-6,TGTGCCAGCAGTCGGGACAGCTATTCACCCCTCCACTTT,CASSRDSYSPLHF
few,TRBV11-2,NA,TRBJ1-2,TGTGCCAGCAGCTTAGAGGCAGGATCAATCTATGGCTACACCTTC,CASSLEAGSIYGYTF
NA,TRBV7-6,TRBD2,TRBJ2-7,TGTGCCAGCAGCGACGTAGCGGGCCCCTCCTACGAGCAGTACTTC,CASSDVAGPSYEQYF
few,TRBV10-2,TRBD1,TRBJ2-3,TGCGCCAGCAGACAGGGGGCGGGTGATACGCAGTATTTT,CASRQGAGDTQYF
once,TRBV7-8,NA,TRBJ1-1,TGTGCCAGCAGCTTAACCGCGTTAGGGGGGAACACTGAAGCTTTCTTT,CASSLTALGGNTEAFF
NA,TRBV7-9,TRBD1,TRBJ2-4,TGTGCCAGCAGCTCACCTCGGACAGGGTTAAACATTCAGTACTTC,CASSSPRTGLNIQYF
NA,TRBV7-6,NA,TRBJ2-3,TGTGCCAGCAGCTTAACCCCGGGCACAGATACGCAGTATTTT,CASSLTPGTDTQYF
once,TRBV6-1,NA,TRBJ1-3,TGTGCCAGCAGTGAGGACGACAGAAGGACCTCTGGAAACACCATATATTTT,CASSEDDRRTSGNTIYF
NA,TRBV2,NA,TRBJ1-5,TGTGCCAGCAACGGTTATAGCAATCAGCCCCAGCATTTT,CASNGYSNQPQHF
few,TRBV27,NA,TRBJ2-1,TGTGCCAGCAGCATGACTTCGAGCTCCTACAATGAGCAGTTCTTC,CASSMTSSSYNEQFF
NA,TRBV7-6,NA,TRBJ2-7,TGTGCCAGCAGTCTGACACGACGTGGGGGGACCAACGAGCAGTACTTC,CASSLTRRGGTNEQYF
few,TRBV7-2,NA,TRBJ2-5,TGTGCCAGCAGCTTAGCAGGAGGAGAGACCCAGTACTTC,CASSLAGGETQYF
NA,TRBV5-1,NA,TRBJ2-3,TGCGCCAGCAGCTTGGTATGGGGGGGCGATTCTACGCAGTATTTT,CASSLVWGGDSTQYF
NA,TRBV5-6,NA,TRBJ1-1,TGTGCCAGCAGCCCCGGACAGAAGGAGTATCCTTTTTTT,CASSPGQKEYPFF
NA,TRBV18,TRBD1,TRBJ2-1,TGTGCCAGCTCACCCGACAGGGTCTATGAGCAGTTCTTC,CASSPDRVYEQFF
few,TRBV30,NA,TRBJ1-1,TGTGCCTTATTACGAACTAACACTGAAGCTTTCTTT,CALLRTNTEAFF
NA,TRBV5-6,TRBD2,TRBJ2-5,TGTGCCAGCAGCCACAGCGGGGGAGAGGAGACCCAGTACTTC,CASSHSGGEETQYF
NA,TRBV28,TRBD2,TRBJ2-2,TGTGCCACCAAGTTTGGGGGCGGACTAGCGGGGGGAACCGGGGAGCTGTTTTTT,CATKFGGGLAGGTGELFF
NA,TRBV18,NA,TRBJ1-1,TGTGCCAGCTCACCACTCTCCGGCAGGGCAAACACTGAAGCTTTCTTT,CASSPLSGRANTEAFF
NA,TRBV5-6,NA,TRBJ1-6,TGTGCCAGCAGCTTGGCCCGGGGGGCTTTCTCACCCCTCCACTTT,CASSLARGAFSPLHF
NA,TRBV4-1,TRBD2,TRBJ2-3,TGCGCCAGCAGCCAAGAACTAGCGACAGATACGCAGTATTTT,CASSQELATDTQYF
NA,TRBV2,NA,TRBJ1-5,TGTGCCAGCAGTGCTAGCATACGGGCGCCCCAGCATTTT,CASSASIRAPQHF
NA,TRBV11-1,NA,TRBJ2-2,TGTGCCAGCACCCAGGGGGGTCACGGGGAGCTGTTTTTT,CASTQGGHGELFF
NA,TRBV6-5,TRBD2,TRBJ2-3,TGTGCCAGCAGTACCGGACTAGCCCCAGATACGCAGTATTTT,CASSTGLAPDTQYF
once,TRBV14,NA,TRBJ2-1,TGTGCCAGCAGCTGGGCCTGGGACAATGAGCAGTTCTTC,CASSWAWDNEQFF
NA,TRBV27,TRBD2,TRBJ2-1,TGTGCCAGCAAGGAGAGAAGCGGGGGCTTAGGTGAGCAGTTCTTC,CASKERSGGLGEQFF
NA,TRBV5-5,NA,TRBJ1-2,TGTGCCAGCAGACGGGGGGACTATGGCTACACCTTC,CASRRGDYGYTF
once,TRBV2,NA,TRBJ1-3,TGTGCCAGCAGTGAGGATGTAGGGAGCTCTGGAAACACCATATATTTT,CASSEDVGSSGNTIYF
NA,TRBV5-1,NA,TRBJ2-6,TGCGCCAGCAGCCCCCTTACTGGGGCCAACGTCCTGACTTTC,CASSPLTGANVLTF
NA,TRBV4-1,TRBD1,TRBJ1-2,TGCGCCAGCAGCGAGCTGCAGGGGGCGTACGTCAATCCTAACTATGGCTACACCTTC,CASSELQGAYVNPNYGYTF
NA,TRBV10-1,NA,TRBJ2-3,TGCGCCAGCATGAGGAGTAGCACAGATACGCAGTATTTT,CASMRSSTDTQYF
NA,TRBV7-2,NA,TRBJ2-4,TGTGCCAGCAGCTTAGCGTCGGGGTTAGCCAAAAACATTCAGTACTTC,CASSLASGLAKNIQYF
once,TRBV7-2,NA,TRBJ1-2,TGTGCCAGCAGCTTAGACAGGGTTCGGGGCTACACCTTC,CASSLDRVRGYTF
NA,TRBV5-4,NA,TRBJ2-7,TGTGCCAGCAGCCGAGGAGGAGGGGAGAACTACGAGCAGTACTTC,CASSRGGGENYEQYF